This T cell receptor beta chain was captured by sequencing in a study of blood T cell repertoires in COVID-19. Study-level information: Acute-phase and convalescent COVID-19 samples originated in the United States, Italy and Spain. PBMCs, B-cell-depleted T cells, or T cells provided the cDNA or gDNA that made up the material.

Clones were read by immunoSEQ multiplex PCR, and TCRdb kept only the in-frame ones, dropping some. The sample comprises around 290,000 clones, roughly 88% of which are singletons, and around 0.92% rests with the top ten. After removal of 1 base from V and 4 bases from J, the junction contained 4 bases not matched to a gene. Germline V gene data show CDR1 as KGHSH and CDR2 as LQKENI. This CDR3 is built from 16 residues. In terms of age and location, participants ranged from about 18 to 95 years and lived in approximately 26 US areas. Participants' own reports of clinical history determined their cohort assignment.

The V and J genes are TRBV18 and TRBJ2-1; 10 bases are a match to TRBD2. This clonotype was obtained from a woman younger than 45 who had recovered from COVID-19. The source material was PBMCs or T cells enriched from blood (not recorded which). CDR3 coding DNA: TGTGCCAGCTCACCACGTCGGACTAGCGGATACAATGAGCAGTTCTTC. Protein: CASSPRRTSGYNEQFF. Drawing the rest from reference TRBV18 and TRBJ2-1, the complete variable domain is NAGVMQNPRHLVRRRGQEARLRCSPMKGHSHVYWYRQLPEEGLKFMVYLQKENIIDESGMPKERFSAEFPKEGPSILRIQQVVRGDSAAYFCASSPRRTSGYNEQFFGPGTRLTVL.